These 20 T cell receptor beta chains were all obtained from the same sample, sequenced in a study of response to subunit inactivated influenza vaccine. TCRdb re-called the RT-PCR reads through MiXCR, storing one row per CDR3 protein. This table holds around 850,000 distinct CDR3 sequences, roughly 18% found once. The sequences come from PBMCs from blood, collected roughly 5 days after vaccination. Receptors originate from a man over 45 who received an inactivated influenza vaccine.

This clonotype has a handful of counts. V gene TRBV13 combines with J gene TRBJ2-7; a weak D match, TRBD2 (6 bases). CDR1 PRHDT and CDR2 FYEKMQ come from the germline V gene (reference sequence). Trimming cost V 0 bases and J 3 bases, with 12 bases left between them. This CDR3 is 15 amino acids long. CDR3 sequence: CASSLGAREYYEQYF. DNA for the CDR3: TGTGCCAGCAGCTTAGGCGCGCGGGAATACTACGAGCAGTACTTC. Based on the CDR3 plus reference TRBV13 and TRBJ2-7, the full variable domain is AAGVIQSPRHLIKEKRETATLKCYPIPRHDTVYWYQQGPGQDPQFLISFYEKMQSDKGSIPDRFSAQQFSDYHSELNMSSLELGDSALYFCASSLGAREYYEQYFGPGTRLTVT.

This chain uses TRBV6-2 or TRBV6-3 with TRBJ2-3; TRBD2 matches at 12 bases. CDR3 length equals 15 residues. Germline lookup yields CDR1 MNHEY and CDR2 SVGEGT. The ends lost 4 bases at V and 8 bases at J; junction bases unmatched: 7. CDR3 bases: TGTGCCAGCAGTTCCGGGCCTAGCGGGAGGGGTACGCAGTATTTT. It codes for CASSSGPSGRGTQYF.

This clonotype was counted a few times. This rearrangement joins TRBV4-3 to TRBJ2-1; D not certain. Germline V gene data show CDR1 as LGHNA and CDR2 as YSLEER. This CDR3 is built from 14 residues. V was pared by 0 bases and J by 5 bases, with 8 bases between. This CDR3 reads CASSQDAGDNEQFF. The CDR3 DNA reads TGCGCCAGCAGCCAAGATGCCGGAGACAATGAGCAGTTCTTC.

The V gene is TRBV5-1, the J gene TRBJ1-2, with 8 bases aligning to TRBD1. This CDR3 has 15 residues. The V gene end was trimmed by 1 base and the J gene end by 7 bases; junction bases not matched to a gene: 9. From germline, CDR1 is SGHRS and CDR2 YFSETQ. CDR3 sequence (DNA): TGCGCCAGCAGCTTGTATCGGACAGGGACGAGTGGCTACACCTTC. Translation: CASSLYRTGTSGYTF.

This clonotype was observed a few times. This chain links TRBV5-1 with TRBJ1-1; D remains unclear. Trimming cost V 4 bases and J 1 base, with 11 bases left between them. Germline V gene lookup returns CDR1 SGHRS and CDR2 YFSETQ. CDR3 size: 14 residues. CDR3 bases: TGCGCCAGCAGCATCTGGACCGGGAACACTGAAGCTTTCTTT. This translates into CASSIWTGNTEAFF. The variable domain in full, with the rest retrieved from reference TRBV5-1 and TRBJ1-1, is KAGVTQTPRYLIKTRGQQVTLSCSPISGHRSVSWYQQTPGQGLQFLFEYFSETQRNKGNFPGRFSGRQFSNSRSEMNVSTLELGDSALYLCASSIWTGNTEAFFGQGTRLTVV.

This clonotype has only a few counts. The chain carries TRBV24-1 and TRBJ2-5, with TRBD1 identical over 8 bases. This CDR3 has 14 amino acids. V lost 4 bases and J lost 4; bases outside the gene matches: 4. Germline V gene sequence: CDR1 KGHDR, CDR2 SFDVKD. In DNA form, the CDR3 reads TGTGCCACCAGTGACGATCAGGGGGCAGAGACCCAGTACTTC. Its translation is CATSDDQGAETQYF.

This clonotype was counted between two and nine times. The J gene is TRBJ2-7, the V gene TRBV5-1; D is possibly TRBD1 (6 bases). In germline, CDR1 is SGHRS, CDR2 YFSETQ. V lost 0 bases to trimming and J lost 6 bases, with 13 bases between them. This CDR3 is built from 14 residues. CDR3 region: CASSLAVTGSEQYF. CDR3 in DNA: TGCGCCAGCAGCTTGGCAGTGACAGGTAGCGAGCAGTACTTC.

V and J are TRBV12-3 or TRBV12-4 and TRBJ2-5; 9 positions match TRBD1. J gave up 4 bases and V 5 bases, and 5 bases lay outside the gene matches. This CDR3 has 14 amino acids. The chain's CDR3 is CASSPDRGGETQYF. In DNA form, the CDR3 reads TGTGCCAGCAGTCCGGACAGGGGAGGAGAGACCCAGTACTTC.

At least ten counts were recorded for this clonotype. The chain has TRBV29-1 and TRBJ1-4; D uncertain. CDR3 length equals 13 residues. Trimming pared 0 bases from V and 7 bases from J, leaving 9 bases between. Germline-derived CDR1 and CDR2 are SQVTM and ANQGSEA. The CDR3 protein is CSVEDRRSEKLFF. Written as DNA, the CDR3 is TGCAGCGTTGAAGATCGGAGGAGTGAAAAACTGTTTTTT.

This clonotype was picked up a small number of times. This chain links TRBV20-1 with TRBJ2-4; TRBD1 or TRBD2 may be the D gene (5 bases each). Germline CDR1 is DFQATT and CDR2 is SNEGSKA (reference sequence). V was pared by 3 bases and J by 5 bases, with 8 bases between. There are 12 residues in the CDR3. The CDR3 DNA is TGCAGTGCTAGGCCGGGACAAAACATTCAGTACTTC. Protein product: CSARPGQNIQYF.

In its sample, this clonotype was seen many times. V gene TRBV12-3 or TRBV12-4 combines with J gene TRBJ1-2; D is uncertain. This CDR3 has 12 amino acids. Trimming took off 5 bases at V and 3 bases at J, with 7 bases between the two ends. This CDR3 reads CASSLEYYGYTF. In DNA, the CDR3 is TGTGCCAGCAGTCTCGAATACTATGGCTACACCTTC.

This clonotype showed up just a few times. V gene TRBV27 combines with J gene TRBJ1-2, with TRBD1 matching 8 bases. The J segment lost 6 bases and the V segment lost 4 bases, leaving 7 bases of the junction unmatched. The CDR3 has 14 residues. CDR1 MNHEY and CDR2 SMNVEV come from the germline V gene (reference sequence). The CDR3: CASSYQGAADGYTF. The CDR3 DNA reads TGTGCCAGCAGTTATCAGGGGGCGGCCGATGGCTACACCTTC.

This clonotype was detected ten times or more. J is TRBJ2-1 and V is TRBV29-1; D remains unclear. V gave up 4 bases and J gave up 3 bases, with 4 bases separating them. Germline lookup yields CDR1 SQVTM and CDR2 ANQGSEA. This CDR3 is 11 amino acids long. The CDR3 nucleotides are TGCAGCGTTGGCAGCTACAATGAGCAGTTCTTC. Residues: CSVGSYNEQFF.

The chain combines TRBV12-3 or TRBV12-4 with TRBJ1-4; D is undetermined. The CDR3 is 14 residues long. V lost 8 bases and J 8 bases, leaving 18 bases between the germline ends. Here the CDR3 DNA reads TGTGCCAGCGGTTACGGACTTAAGAGGGAAAAACTGTTTTTT. Translating gives CASGYGLKREKLFF.

This clonotype was observed many times. The V and J genes are TRBV12-3 or TRBV12-4 and TRBJ2-5; no clear D. The V and J ends lost 5 bases and 7 bases respectively, with 14 bases between them. CDR3 length: 13 amino acids. CDR3 in amino acids: CASSQHDVGTQYF. CDR3 bases: TGTGCCAGCAGTCAACACGACGTTGGGACCCAGTACTTC.

The gene calls are TRBV11-1 and TRBJ1-5; a weak D match, TRBD1 (6 bases). From germline, CDR1 is SGHAT and CDR2 FQDESV (reference sequence). There are 18 residues in the CDR3. Trimming removed 5 bases at V and 0 bases at J, with 20 bases between. CDR3 residues: CASSLRHPGDISNQPQHF. CDR3 bases: TGTGCCAGCAGCCTCCGACATCCTGGGGACATTAGCAATCAGCCCCAGCATTTT.

The chain carries TRBV20-1 and TRBJ2-5; 8 bases fit TRBD2. The length of the CDR3 is 15 residues. Germline V gene data show CDR1 as DFQATT and CDR2 as SNEGSKA (reference sequence). V trimming: 3 bases; J trimming: 5 bases; junction bases outside the gene matches: 11. The CDR3 is CSASVGRAGWETQYF. The DNA for the CDR3 is TGCAGTGCTAGCGTCGGGAGGGCCGGTTGGGAGACCCAGTACTTC.

This clonotype was recorded at least ten times. CDR3 loop: CASSYLVARGTSQPQHF. As DNA, the CDR3 is TGTGCCAGCAGTTACTTAGTCGCCAGGGGAACGTCTCAGCCCCAGCATTTT. The rearrangement links TRBV6-5 to TRBJ1-5, with a possible D match to TRBD1 (6 bases). CDR1 is MNHEY and CDR2 is SVGAGI in the germline V gene. The V and J ends lost 1 base and 6 bases respectively, with 19 bases between them. This CDR3 spans 17 amino acids.

The rearrangement links TRBV20-1 to TRBJ2-3; D is possibly TRBD2 (5 bases). Germline assignment: CDR1 DFQATT and CDR2 SNEGSKA (reference sequence). Trimming shortened V by 5 bases and J by 2 bases, and 14 bases separated the two germline ends. The CDR3 has 14 residues. CDR3 in amino acids: CSALSGFHTDTQYF. The CDR3 DNA sequence: TGCAGTGCTCTCAGCGGCTTTCACACAGATACGCAGTATTTT.

The genes are TRBV2 and TRBJ2-1; 10 bases fit TRBD1. This CDR3 spans 12 amino acids. The J segment lost 10 bases and the V segment lost 7 bases, leaving 4 bases of the junction unmatched. Looked up from germline, CDR1 is SNHLY and CDR2 is FYNNEI. This CDR3 is CASIRQGAEQFF. DNA of the CDR3: TGTGCCAGCATTAGACAGGGGGCGGAGCAGTTCTTC.